These 20 T cell receptor beta chains were sequenced from one sample in a study of CD8 T cell repertoires and HIV-1 epitope variants. No antigen is known for these receptors. Produced via immunoSEQ multiplex PCR; TCRdb's table is partial and in-frame only. The top ten hold approximately 40% of the sample, which has some 6,000 clones, 65% to 75% seen once. The sample was cultured CD8+ T cells derived from PBMCs. The receptors were gathered from a male donor with HIV.

CDR3 nucleotide sequence: TGCGCCAGCAGCCAAGACCCCAACAGGGCCGGGGAGCTGTTTTTT. Protein: CASSQDPNRAGELFF. The chain couples TRBV4-3 to TRBJ2-2; possible D gene TRBD1, 6 bases. V shed 0 bases and J shed 6 bases, with 11 bases lying between them. Germline lookup yields CDR1 LGHNA and CDR2 YSLEER. The CDR3 has 15 amino acids.

The V and J genes are TRBV29-1 and TRBJ2-1; D call uncertain. V was shortened by 8 bases and J by 4 bases, with 9 bases between the two germline ends. The CDR3 runs to 11 residues. Germline loops: CDR1 SQVTM, CDR2 ANQGSEA. The CDR3 nucleotides are TGCAGCCCAGAGGTATACAATGAGCAGTTCTTC. It translates to CSPEVYNEQFF.

A note on this clone: The DNA is omitted, as the CDR3 cannot be located on it reliably, and the CDR3 follows TCRdb's listing. The rearrangement links TRBV2 to TRBJ2-1; the D segment call TRBD1 is taken from the table without a DNA check. From germline, CDR1 is SNHLY and CDR2 FYNNEI. The CDR3 length equals 15 residues, ends included. CDR3 residues: CASSTGQYFGNEQFF.

In its sample, this clone was seen once. This rearrangement joins TRBV11-2 to TRBJ2-7; the match to TRBD2 covers 10 bases. CDR3 length: 14 amino acids. With V trimmed by 3 bases and J by 3 bases, 2 bases remained unmatched. CDR1 is SGHAT, CDR2 FQNNGV, per germline. In DNA, the CDR3 is TGTGCCAGCAGCTTCACTAGCGGGAACTACGAGCAGTACTTC. It translates to CASSFTSGNYEQYF.

The CDR3 protein is CASRPTGKRQETQYF. The CDR3 region has the DNA TGTGCCAGCAGACCGACAGGGAAGCGCCAAGAGACCCAGTACTTC. V usage is TRBV28 and J usage is TRBJ2-5; 7 nucleotides line up with TRBD1. This CDR3 region has 15 residues. Looked up from germline, CDR1 is MDHEN and CDR2 is SYDVKM. With V trimmed by 6 bases and J by 1 base, 8 bases remained unmatched.

The rearrangement joins TRBV6-5 to TRBJ1-2; D may be TRBD1 (5 bases). V shed 6 bases and J shed 5 bases, with 16 bases lying between them. The CDR3 consists of 14 residues. Looked up from germline, CDR1 is MNHEY and CDR2 is SVGAGI. CDR3 bases: TGTGCCAGCAGAGGGGCGTCGACTCTTTATGGCTACACCTTC. It specifies CASRGASTLYGYTF.

This clone has only a few counts. J is TRBJ1-2 and V is TRBV2, with D possibly matching TRBD1 (6 bases). Trimming shortened V by 7 bases and J by 6 bases, and 18 bases separated the two germline ends. The CDR3 has 14 amino acids. The V gene's germline CDR1 is SNHLY and CDR2 FYNNEI. The CDR3 region has the DNA TGTGCCAGCACCCTTCGGAGGGAGGGGGATGGCTACACCTTC. Amino acid sequence: CASTLRREGDGYTF.

The chain employs TRBV25-1 and TRBJ2-3, with TRBD2 matching over 10 bases. From germline, CDR1 is MGHDK and CDR2 SYGVNS. This CDR3 is 15 amino acids long. Trimming cost V 2 bases and J 8 bases; bases outside gene matches: 7. This chain's CDR3 is CASSEAQAGGFTQYF. The CDR3 DNA sequence: TGTGCCAGCAGTGAAGCCCAAGCGGGAGGGTTTACGCAGTATTTT.

The chain couples TRBV5-5 to TRBJ2-4; D possibly corresponds to TRBD1 (6 bases). Trimming removed 3 bases from V and 2 bases from J, with 12 bases in between. Germline CDR1 SGHKS, CDR2 YYEKEE (reference sequence). The CDR3 is 15 residues long. The CDR3 bases are TGTGCCAGCAGCTCGCCAACAGGGACCAAAAACATTCAGTACTTC. As protein: CASSSPTGTKNIQYF.

The chain carries TRBV7-9 and TRBJ2-7, with D maybe TRBD2 (5 bases). This CDR3 has 16 residues. Per the germline V gene, CDR1 is SEHNR and CDR2 is FQNEAQ (reference sequence). Trimming took 0 bases from V and 2 from J, leaving 14 bases between them. DNA of the CDR3: TGTGCCAGCAGCTTAGCGGGGAGCTCGCACGCCTACGAGCAGTACTTC. It encodes CASSLAGSSHAYEQYF.

The rearrangement uses TRBV7-6 and TRBJ2-2; D remains unclear. The CDR3 is 12 amino acids. The V end was cut by 10 bases, the J end by 2 bases, with 8 bases between. Germline CDR1 is SGHVS and CDR2 is FNYEAQ. CDR3 protein: CATVGNTGELFF. The DNA of the CDR3 is TGTGCCACAGTCGGCAACACCGGGGAGCTGTTTTTT.

Within the sample, this clone is medium-sized (0.01 to 0.1%). This rearrangement joins TRBV27 to TRBJ2-3; TRBD2 matches 9 bases. Germline trimming cut 4 bases from V and 2 bases from J; bases unmatched to any gene: 10. Germline values: CDR1 MNHEY, CDR2 SMNVEV (reference sequence). The CDR3 spans 17 residues. The CDR3 loop is CASSSTSTSGDTDTQYF. In DNA, the CDR3 is TGTGCCAGCAGTTCTACATCGACTAGCGGAGACACAGATACGCAGTATTTT.

The CDR3: CASSLGQHTGELFF. DNA for the CDR3: TGTGCCAGCAGTCTGGGACAGCACACCGGGGAGCTGTTTTTT. This chain links TRBV6-1 with TRBJ2-2; 7 bases map to TRBD1. J was trimmed by 3 bases and V by 5 bases; bases with no gene match: 3. This CDR3 has 14 amino acids. The germline V gene encodes CDR1 MNHNS and CDR2 SASEGT.

The V and J genes are TRBV27 and TRBJ2-1; perhaps TRBD2 as D (6 bases). The CDR3 has 14 amino acids. The V and J ends lost 6 bases and 8 bases respectively, with 17 bases between them. Germline CDR1 is MNHEY and CDR2 is SMNVEV (reference sequence). The CDR3 nucleotides are TGTGCCAGCAGCGACCGGACTATTCTCGATGAGCAGTTCTTC. Its translation: CASSDRTILDEQFF.

The chain joins TRBV5-1 to TRBJ1-1; TRBD1 is a possible D gene (5 bases). Trimming stripped 2 bases from V and 2 bases from J, with 13 bases between. In germline, CDR1 is SGHRS, CDR2 YFSETQ. The CDR3 is 15 amino acids. In nucleotides, the CDR3 is TGCGCCAGCAGCTTCCCACCGGGGGGAAACACTGAAGCTTTCTTT. Translating gives CASSFPPGGNTEAFF.

This clone has a handful of counts. The genes are TRBV4-3 and TRBJ2-3, with TRBD1 identical over 8 bases. Germline V CDR1 and CDR2: LGHNA, YSLEER. The CDR3 is 15 amino acids. The trim removed 4 bases at V and 2 bases at J, leaving 5 bases unmatched. The CDR3 loop is CASSLRTGITDTQYF. CDR3 sequence (DNA): TGCGCCAGCAGCCTCCGGACAGGGATCACAGATACGCAGTATTTT.

This clone was detected only a few times. This sequence joins TRBV6-5 and TRBJ2-1; the match to TRBD2 covers 16 bases. The trim removed 0 bases at V and 7 bases at J, leaving 0 bases unmatched. Germline V lookup: CDR1 MNHEY, CDR2 SVGAGI. CDR3 length: 16 residues. The CDR3 is CASSYSGLAGGNEQFF. The CDR3 bases are TGTGCCAGCAGTTACTCGGGACTAGCGGGGGGGAATGAGCAGTTCTTC.

The chain links TRBV2 to TRBJ1-4; TRBD1 might be the D (6 bases). The CDR3 covers 13 residues. Germline V lookup: CDR1 SNHLY, CDR2 FYNNEI. The V end was cut by 11 bases, the J end by 5 bases, with 15 bases between. CDR3 nucleotide sequence: TGTGCCTGGGGGGGGCAGACCAATGAAAAACTGTTTTTT. Encoded protein: CAWGGQTNEKLFF.

The gene calls are TRBV9 and TRBJ1-6; a possible D gene is TRBD1 (6 bases). V lost 0 bases and J 9 bases, leaving 13 bases between the germline ends. Germline lookup yields CDR1 SGDLS and CDR2 YYNGEE. The CDR3 length is 15 residues. CDR3: CASSVEGGEASPLHF. The CDR3 coding sequence is TGTGCCAGCAGCGTAGAAGGGGGTGAGGCTTCACCCCTCCACTTT.

The chain recombines TRBV6-1 with TRBJ2-7, with 10 bases aligning to TRBD2. The CDR3 has 14 residues. From germline, CDR1 is MNHNS and CDR2 SASEGT. J lost 4 bases, V lost 7 bases, and 7 bases had no gene match. CDR3 residues: CASKKRGGIYEQYF. The CDR3 nucleotides are TGTGCCAGCAAGAAGCGGGGGGGAATTTACGAGCAGTACTTC.